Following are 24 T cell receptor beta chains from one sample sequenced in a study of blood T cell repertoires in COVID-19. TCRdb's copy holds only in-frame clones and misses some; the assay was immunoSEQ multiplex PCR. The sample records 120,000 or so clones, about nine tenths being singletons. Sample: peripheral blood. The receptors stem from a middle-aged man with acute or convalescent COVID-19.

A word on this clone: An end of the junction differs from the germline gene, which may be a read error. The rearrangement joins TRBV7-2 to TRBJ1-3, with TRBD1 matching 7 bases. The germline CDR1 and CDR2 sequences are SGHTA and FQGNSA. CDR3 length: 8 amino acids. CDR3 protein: CASSPGGF. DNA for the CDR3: TGTGCCAGCAGCCCAGGGGGTTTT.

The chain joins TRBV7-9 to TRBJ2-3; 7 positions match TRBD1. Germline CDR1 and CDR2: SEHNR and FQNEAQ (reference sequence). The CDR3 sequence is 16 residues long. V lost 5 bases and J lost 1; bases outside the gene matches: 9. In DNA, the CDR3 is TGTGCCAGCAGCCCGAGGGACAGCCGGGGCACAGATACGCAGTATTTT. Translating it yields CASSPRDSRGTDTQYF. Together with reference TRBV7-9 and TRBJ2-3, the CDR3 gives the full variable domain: DTGVSQNPRHKITKRGQNVTFRCDPISEHNRLYWYRQTLGQGPEFLTYFQNEAQLEKSRLLSDRFSAERPKGSFSTLEIQRTEQGDSAMYLCASSPRDSRGTDTQYFGPGTRLTVL.

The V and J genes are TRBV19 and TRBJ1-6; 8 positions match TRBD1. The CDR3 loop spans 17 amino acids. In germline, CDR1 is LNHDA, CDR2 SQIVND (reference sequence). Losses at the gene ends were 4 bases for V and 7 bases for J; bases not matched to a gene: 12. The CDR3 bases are TGTGCCAGTAGTAGCAAGATGACAGGGGTTAACAATTCACCCCTCCACTTT. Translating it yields CASSSKMTGVNNSPLHF. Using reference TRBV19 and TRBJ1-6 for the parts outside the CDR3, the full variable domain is DGGITQSPKYLFRKEGQNVTLSCEQNLNHDAMYWYRQDPGQGLRLIYYSQIVNDFQKGDIAEGYSVSREKKESFPLTVTSAQKNPTAFYLCASSSKMTGVNNSPLHFGNGTRLTVT.

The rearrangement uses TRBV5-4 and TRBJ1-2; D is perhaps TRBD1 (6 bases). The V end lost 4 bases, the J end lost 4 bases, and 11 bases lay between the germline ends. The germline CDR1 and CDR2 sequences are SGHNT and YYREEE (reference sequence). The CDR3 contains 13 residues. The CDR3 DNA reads TGTGCCAGCAGCCTTACAGGGATCTATGGCTACACCTTC. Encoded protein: CASSLTGIYGYTF.

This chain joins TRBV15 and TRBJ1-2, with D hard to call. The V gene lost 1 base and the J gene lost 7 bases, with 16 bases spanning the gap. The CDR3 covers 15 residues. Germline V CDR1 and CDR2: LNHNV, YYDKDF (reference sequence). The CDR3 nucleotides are TGTGCCACCAGCAGAGTCGTCCCGGGGTTACGTGGCTACACCTTC. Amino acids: CATSRVVPGLRGYTF.

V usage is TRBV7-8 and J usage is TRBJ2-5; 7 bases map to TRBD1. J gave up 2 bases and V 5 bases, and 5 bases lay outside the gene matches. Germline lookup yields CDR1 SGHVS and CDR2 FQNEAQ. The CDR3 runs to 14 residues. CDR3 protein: CASSTDRAQETQYF. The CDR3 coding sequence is TGTGCCAGCAGCACAGACAGGGCTCAAGAGACCCAGTACTTC. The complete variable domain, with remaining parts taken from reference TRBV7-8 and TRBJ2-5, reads GAGVSQSPRYKVAKRGQDVALRCDPISGHVSLFWYQQALGQGPEFLTYFQNEAQLDKSGLPSDRFFAERPEGSVSTLKIQRTQQEDSAVYLCASSTDRAQETQYFGPGTRLLVL.

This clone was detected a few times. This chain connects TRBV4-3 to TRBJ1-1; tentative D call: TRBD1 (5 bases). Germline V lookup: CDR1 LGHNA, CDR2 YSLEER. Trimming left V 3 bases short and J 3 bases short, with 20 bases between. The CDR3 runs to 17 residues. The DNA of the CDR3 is TGCGCCAGCAGCCAGCGGGACTTCATGACGGGAGACACTGAAGCTTTCTTT. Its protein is CASSQRDFMTGDTEAFF.

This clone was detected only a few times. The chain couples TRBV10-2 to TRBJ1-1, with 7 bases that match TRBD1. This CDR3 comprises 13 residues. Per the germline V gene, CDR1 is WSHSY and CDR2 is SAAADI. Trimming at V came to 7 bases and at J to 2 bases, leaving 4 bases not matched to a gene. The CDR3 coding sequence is TGCGCCAGCACCGGACAGGTTAACACTGAAGCTTTCTTT. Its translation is CASTGQVNTEAFF.

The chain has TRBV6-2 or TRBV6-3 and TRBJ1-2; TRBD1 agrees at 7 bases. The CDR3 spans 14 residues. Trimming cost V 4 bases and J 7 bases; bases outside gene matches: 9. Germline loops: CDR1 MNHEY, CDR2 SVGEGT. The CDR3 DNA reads TGTGCCAGCAGTTGGGACAGCACGACATCTGGCTACACCTTC. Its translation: CASSWDSTTSGYTF.

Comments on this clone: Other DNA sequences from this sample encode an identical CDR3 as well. DNA for the CDR3: TGTGCCAGCAGCTTGGGGGACAGAGTTAATTCACCCCTCCACTTT. Translation gives CASSLGDRVNSPLHF. The chain has TRBV5-6 and TRBJ1-6; TRBD1 aligns across 7 bases. V gave up 0 bases and J gave up 6 bases; unmatched junction bases: 3. The length of the CDR3 is 15 residues. Germline assignment: CDR1 SGHDT and CDR2 YYEEEE.

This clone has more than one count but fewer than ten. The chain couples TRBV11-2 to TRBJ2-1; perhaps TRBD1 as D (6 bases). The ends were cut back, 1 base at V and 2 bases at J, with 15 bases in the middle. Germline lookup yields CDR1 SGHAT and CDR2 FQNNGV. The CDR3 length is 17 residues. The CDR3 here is CASSLVDFRGTYNEQFF. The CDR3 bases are TGTGCCAGCAGCTTAGTGGACTTCAGGGGAACCTACAATGAGCAGTTCTTC.

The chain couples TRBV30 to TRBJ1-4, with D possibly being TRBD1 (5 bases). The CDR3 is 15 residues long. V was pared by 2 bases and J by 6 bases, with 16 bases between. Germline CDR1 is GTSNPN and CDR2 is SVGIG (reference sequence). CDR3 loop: CAWSSTGGLYEKLFF. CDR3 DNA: TGTGCCTGGAGTTCGACCGGGGGGTTGTATGAAAAACTGTTTTTT.

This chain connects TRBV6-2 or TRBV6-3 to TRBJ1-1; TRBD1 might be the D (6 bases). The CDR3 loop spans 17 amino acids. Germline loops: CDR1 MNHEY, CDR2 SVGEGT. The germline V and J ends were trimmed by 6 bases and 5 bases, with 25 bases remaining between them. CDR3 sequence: CASSPTWAGETKTEAFF. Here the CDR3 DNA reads TGTGCCAGCAGCCCCACGTGGGCAGGGGAGACCAAAACTGAAGCTTTCTTT.

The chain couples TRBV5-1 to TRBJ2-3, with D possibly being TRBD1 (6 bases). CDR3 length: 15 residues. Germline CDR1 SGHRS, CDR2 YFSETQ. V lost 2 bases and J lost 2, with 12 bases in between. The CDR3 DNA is TGCGCCAGCAGCTTCCGGGACACCTTCACAGATACGCAGTATTTT. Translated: CASSFRDTFTDTQYF.

CDR3 residues: CASSRWTGSNQPQHF. The CDR3 nucleotides read TGTGCCAGCAGCCGATGGACAGGTAGCAATCAGCCCCAGCATTTT. The V gene is TRBV16, the J gene TRBJ1-5, with 7 bases aligning to TRBD1. This CDR3 region has 15 residues. Germline V lookup: CDR1 KGHSY, CDR2 FQNENV. V shed 4 bases and J 0 bases; nucleotides not matched to a gene: 3.

The CDR3 DNA is TGTGCCAGCTCACCTCAGGACAGTAGTTACACTGAAGCTTTCTTT. Translation gives CASSPQDSSYTEAFF. V usage is TRBV18 and J usage is TRBJ1-1; a possible D gene is TRBD1 (6 bases). The CDR3 length is 15 residues. The V end lost 3 bases, the J end lost 3 bases, and 14 bases lay between the germline ends. In germline, CDR1 is KGHSH, CDR2 LQKENI.

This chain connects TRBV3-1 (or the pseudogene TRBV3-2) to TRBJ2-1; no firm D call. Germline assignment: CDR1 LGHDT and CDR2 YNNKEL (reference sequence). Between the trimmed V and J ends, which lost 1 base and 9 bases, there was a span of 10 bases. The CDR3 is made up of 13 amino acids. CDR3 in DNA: TGTGCCAGCAGCCAAGCCCGAGTAAGTGAGCAGTTCTTC. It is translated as CASSQARVSEQFF.

This chain's CDR3 is CAIQRVGNTEAFF. DNA for the CDR3: TGTGCCATCCAACGGGTGGGGAACACTGAAGCTTTCTTT. The V call is TRBV5-4, the J call TRBJ1-1, with D unresolved. The CDR3 has 13 amino acids. Germline CDR1 SGHNT, CDR2 YYREEE (reference sequence). The V end was cut by 9 bases, the J end by 1 base, with 13 bases between.

Written as DNA, the CDR3 is TGTGCCAGCAGCCCATGGGGGACAGGGGGCTCCGGATCCGAGCAGTACTTC. It is translated as CASSPWGTGGSGSEQYF. The chain employs TRBV7-2 and TRBJ2-7, with TRBD1 matching 12 bases. J gave up 6 bases and V 5 bases, and 14 bases lay outside the gene matches. The CDR3 spans 17 residues. Germline lookup yields CDR1 SGHTA and CDR2 FQGNSA.

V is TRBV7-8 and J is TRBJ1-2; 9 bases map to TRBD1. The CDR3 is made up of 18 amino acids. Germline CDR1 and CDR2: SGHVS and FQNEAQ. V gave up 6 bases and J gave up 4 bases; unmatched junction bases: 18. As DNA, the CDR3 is TGTGCCAGCAGTTCTCGAGAGGACAGGGACAGGGTGACCTATGGCTACACCTTC. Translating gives CASSSREDRDRVTYGYTF. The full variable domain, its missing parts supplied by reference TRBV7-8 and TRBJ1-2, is GAGVSQSPRYKVAKRGQDVALRCDPISGHVSLFWYQQALGQGPEFLTYFQNEAQLDKSGLPSDRFFAERPEGSVSTLKIQRTQQEDSAVYLCASSSREDRDRVTYGYTFGSGTRLTVV.

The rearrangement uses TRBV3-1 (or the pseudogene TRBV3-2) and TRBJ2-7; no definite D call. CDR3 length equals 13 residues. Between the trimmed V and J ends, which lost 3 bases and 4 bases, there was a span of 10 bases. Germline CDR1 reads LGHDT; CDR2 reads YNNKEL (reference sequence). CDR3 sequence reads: CASSHGQIYEQYF. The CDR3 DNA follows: TGTGCCAGCAGCCATGGGCAGATATACGAGCAGTACTTC.

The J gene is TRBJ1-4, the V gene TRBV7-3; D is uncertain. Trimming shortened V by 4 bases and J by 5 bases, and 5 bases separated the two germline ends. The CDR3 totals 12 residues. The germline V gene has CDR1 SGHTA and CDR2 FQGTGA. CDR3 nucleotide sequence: TGTGCCAGCAGCTCGACAAATGAAAAACTGTTTTTT. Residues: CASSSTNEKLFF.

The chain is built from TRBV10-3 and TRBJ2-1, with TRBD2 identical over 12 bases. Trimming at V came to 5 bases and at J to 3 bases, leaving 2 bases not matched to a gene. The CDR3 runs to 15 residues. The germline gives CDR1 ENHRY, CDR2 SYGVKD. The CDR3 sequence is CAISRLAGVYNEQFF. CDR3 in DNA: TGTGCCATCAGTCGACTAGCGGGGGTCTACAATGAGCAGTTCTTC.

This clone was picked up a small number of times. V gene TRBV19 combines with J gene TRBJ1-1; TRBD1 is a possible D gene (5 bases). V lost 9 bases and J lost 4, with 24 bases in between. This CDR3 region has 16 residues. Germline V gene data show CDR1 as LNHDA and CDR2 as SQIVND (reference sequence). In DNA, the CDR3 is TGTGCCAGCCTCAGGACCCGCGGGGCGTCGGGCACTGAAGCTTTCTTT. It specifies CASLRTRGASGTEAFF.